One sample yielded the 8 T cell receptor beta chains listed below, sequenced in a study of shared clonotypes between healthy human individuals. Naive CD8 populations comprised CD45RO-negative cells positively selected for CCR7, excluding terminally differentiated effector memory CD45RA+ cells. Libraries were prepared by immunoSEQ multiplex PCR; TCRdb keeps only in-frame clonotypes and omits some of them. The sample yields some 800,000 clones, about 92% seen once. Input material: naive CD8+ T cells sorted from blood. The receptors shown here come from a man in his thirties or forties in good health.

With respect to this clone: This sample also contains other DNA sequences that code for the same CDR3. The rearrangement uses TRBV5-1 and TRBJ1-5, with 8 bases fitting TRBD1. With V trimmed by 4 bases and J by 1 base, 4 bases remained unmatched. The CDR3 is 15 residues long. The germline V gene encodes CDR1 SGHRS and CDR2 YFSETQ. The CDR3 region is CASSLGTGSNQPQHF. In DNA form, the CDR3 reads TGCGCCAGCAGCCTCGGGACAGGAAGCAATCAGCCCCAGCATTTT.

The gene calls are TRBV6-5 and TRBJ2-7; TRBD1 agrees at 8 bases. The J segment lost 3 bases and the V segment lost 4 bases, leaving 8 bases of the junction unmatched. Germline-derived CDR1 and CDR2 are MNHEY and SVGAGI. CDR3 length equals 15 residues. The CDR3 DNA reads as TGTGCCAGCAGTTCCGGACAGGGCGTGAACTACGAGCAGTACTTC. Its translation is CASSSGQGVNYEQYF.

The V and J genes are TRBV11-2 and TRBJ2-7; D uncertain. Looked up from germline, CDR1 is SGHAT and CDR2 is FQNNGV. Trimming left V 4 bases short and J 7 bases short, with 5 bases between. The CDR3 is made up of 10 amino acids. The CDR3 DNA reads TGTGCCAGCAGCTCTCGAGAGCAGTACTTC. Amino acid sequence: CASSSREQYF.

The V gene is TRBV11-1, the J gene TRBJ2-5, with unresolved D. Germline CDR1 SGHAT, CDR2 FQDESV (reference sequence). There are 12 residues in the CDR3. V dropped 2 bases and J dropped 1 base, with 2 bases sitting between them. Written as DNA, the CDR3 is TGTGCCAGCAGCTTAACCCAAGAGACCCAGTACTTC. This codes for CASSLTQETQYF.

The chain combines TRBV7-9 with TRBJ2-1; D is possibly TRBD1 (6 bases). The germline V gene encodes CDR1 SEHNR and CDR2 FQNEAQ (reference sequence). The length of the CDR3 is 14 residues. The V end was cut by 2 bases, the J end by 7 bases, with 12 bases between. The CDR3 region is CASSLKGQPNEQFF. The CDR3 DNA sequence: TGTGCCAGCAGCTTAAAGGGACAACCTAATGAGCAGTTCTTC.

The chain carries TRBV4-3 and TRBJ2-5; 10 nucleotides agree with TRBD1. V shed 5 bases and J 4 bases; nucleotides not matched to a gene: 4. CDR1 and CDR2 (germline): LGHNA, YSLEER. The CDR3 is made up of 14 amino acids. Here the CDR3 DNA reads TGCGCCAGCAGCACCGGGACAGGGGTAGAGACCCAGTACTTC. It encodes CASSTGTGVETQYF.

This clone was detected once. The genes are TRBV7-6 and TRBJ1-5, with 8 nucleotides matching TRBD1. This CDR3 has 15 residues. Germline V gene sequence: CDR1 SGHVS, CDR2 FNYEAQ. The junction had 4 bases not matched to a gene; V was cut back by 2 bases and J by 4 bases. The CDR3 reads CASSLMTGENQPQHF. The CDR3 DNA is TGTGCCAGCAGCTTAATGACAGGGGAAAATCAGCCCCAGCATTTT.

This chain links TRBV14 with TRBJ2-3, with D possibly matching TRBD2 (6 bases). The CDR3 is 17 residues long. Germline CDR1 is SGHDN and CDR2 is FVKESK. Trimming took 0 bases from V and 1 from J, leaving 14 bases between them. CDR3 DNA: TGTGCCAGCAGCCAAGATGAGTTACTAGCACGCACAGATACGCAGTATTTT. Its translation: CASSQDELLARTDTQYF. Based on the CDR3 plus reference TRBV14 and TRBJ2-3, the full variable domain is EAGVTQFPSHSVIEKGQTVTLRCDPISGHDNLYWYRRVMGKEIKFLLHFVKESKQDESGMPNNRFLAERTGGTYSTLKVQPAELEDSGVYFCASSQDELLARTDTQYFGPGTRLTVL.